This TCR beta chain is drawn from a study of identical twins. In TCRdb, the 5' RACE reads were re-called with MiXCR into one record per CDR3 protein. The sample lists about 890,000 distinct CDR3 sequences, roughly an eighth occurring once. Deletions cut 5 bases from V and 7 bases from J, with 8 bases between. The CDR3 contains 10 residues. The V gene's germline CDR1 is SQVTM and CDR2 ANQGSEA. In addition, the sample was reused for a study of yellow fever vaccine responses in identical twins.

The clonotype was recovered from a woman under 30 in good health. Material: PBMCs. This chain connects TRBV29-1 to TRBJ1-1; weak D call: TRBD1 (5 bases). CDR3 loop: CSVQGYEAFF. DNA of the CDR3: TGCAGCGTTCAGGGCTATGAAGCTTTCTTT.